These 16 T cell receptor beta chains came from one sample sequenced in a study of blood T cell repertoires in COVID-19. TCRdb's table, derived via immunoSEQ multiplex PCR, lists solely in-frame clones and lacks some. The table has approximately 470,000 clones, roughly 85% seen once. Input material: peripheral blood. These receptors all come from a human donor in a cohort sampled during active COVID-19.

This chain links TRBV20-1 with TRBJ2-1; no reliable D call. This CDR3 is 10 amino acids long. Germline CDR1 DFQATT, CDR2 SNEGSKA (reference sequence). The CDR3 DNA sequence: TGCAGCGCGTATCTGAATGAGCAGTTCTTC. This sequence encodes CSAYLNEQFF.

The chain is built from TRBV24-1 and TRBJ2-2; 7 nucleotides match TRBD1. This CDR3 has 16 residues. Per germline, CDR1 KGHDR and CDR2 SFDVKD. V gave up 5 bases and J gave up 5 bases; unmatched junction bases: 10. CDR3 DNA: TGTGCCACCAGTGCCGCAGGGGGACACTCTACCGGGGAGCTGTTTTTT. Translation: CATSAAGGHSTGELFF.

This clone was seen a few times. The V call is TRBV7-9, the J call TRBJ1-6; 9 bases align to TRBD1. Germline V CDR1 and CDR2: SEHNR, FQNEAQ (reference sequence). The CDR3 spans 15 residues. J was trimmed by 10 bases and V by 5 bases; bases with no gene match: 9. The CDR3 region has the DNA TGTGCCAGCAGCAAACCGGGACAGGGCCGGTCACCCCTCCACTTT. Its translation: CASSKPGQGRSPLHF.

A single count supports this clone. The chain uses TRBV7-9 and TRBJ2-2; no definite D call. CDR3 size: 13 residues. Trimming took 1 base from V and 6 from J, leaving 6 bases between them. Germline loops: CDR1 SEHNR, CDR2 FQNEAQ (reference sequence). This chain's CDR3 is CASSLDGSGELFF. The DNA for the CDR3 is TGTGCCAGCAGCTTAGACGGGTCCGGGGAGCTGTTTTTT.

The sample holds one count of this clone. This chain joins TRBV4-3 and TRBJ2-1; 7 bases match TRBD2. The V segment lost 1 base and the J segment 3 bases; nucleotides outside the gene matches: 3. This CDR3 has 15 amino acids. Germline CDR1 reads LGHNA; CDR2 reads YSLEER. This chain's CDR3 is CASSQGGGSYNEQFF. For the CDR3, the DNA is TGCGCCAGCAGCCAAGGCGGCGGGAGCTACAATGAGCAGTTCTTC.

With respect to this clone: The same CDR3 also results from other DNA sequences found in this sample. The V gene is TRBV11-3, the J gene TRBJ1-1; TRBD1 might be the D (5 bases). V was shortened by 5 bases and J by 3 bases, with 10 bases between the two germline ends. The germline gives CDR1 SGHNT, CDR2 YENEEA. The CDR3 is 13 amino acids. The CDR3 reads CASSLTGDTEAFF. The CDR3 DNA reads TGTGCCAGCAGCCTCACGGGGGACACTGAAGCTTTCTTT. The variable domain in full, completed from reference TRBV11-3 and TRBJ1-1, reads EAGVVQSPRYKIIEKKQPVAFWCNPISGHNTLYWYLQNLGQGPELLIRYENEEAVDDSQLPKDRFSAERLKGVDSTLKIQPAELGDSAVYLCASSLTGDTEAFFGQGTRLTVV.

The rearrangement joins TRBV12-3 or TRBV12-4 to TRBJ2-3; D is possibly TRBD2 (5 bases). This CDR3 spans 12 amino acids. V gave up 8 bases and J gave up 6 bases, with 12 bases separating them. CDR3 sequence reads: CASSQTGDTQYF. DNA of the CDR3: TGTGCCAGCTCGCAGACGGGGGATACGCAGTATTTT.

This chain links TRBV28 with TRBJ1-5, with D perhaps matching TRBD1 (5 bases). The CDR3 runs 14 residues. CDR1 is MDHEN and CDR2 is SYDVKM in the germline V gene. Trimming took 5 bases from V and 4 from J, leaving 12 bases between them. CDR3 sequence: CASSGRQTNQPQHF. The DNA of the CDR3 is TGTGCCAGCAGTGGCCGACAGACTAATCAGCCCCAGCATTTT.

This clone has a handful of counts. The rearrangement uses TRBV7-9 and TRBJ2-1, with 8 bases that match TRBD2. The CDR3 length is 14 residues. The germline V gene has CDR1 SEHNR and CDR2 FQNEAQ (reference sequence). V trimming: 1 base; J trimming: 10 bases; junction bases outside the gene matches: 6. The CDR3 reads CASSLEVGGREQFF. CDR3 DNA sequence: TGTGCCAGCAGCTTAGAAGTAGGCGGGAGGGAGCAGTTCTTC.

This chain joins TRBV6-5 and TRBJ1-2; TRBD1 might be the D (5 bases). V dropped 5 bases and J dropped 0 bases, with 7 bases sitting between them. The CDR3 has 13 amino acids. The germline V gene encodes CDR1 MNHEY and CDR2 SVGAGI. CDR3 DNA sequence: TGTGCCAGCAGTCCGGACACTAACTATGGCTACACCTTC. It codes for CASSPDTNYGYTF.

The rearrangement uses TRBV2 and TRBJ2-7; 7 bases are shared with TRBD2. Germline V gene data show CDR1 as SNHLY and CDR2 as FYNNEI. The CDR3 covers 12 residues. The V gene end was trimmed by 7 bases and the J gene end by 2 bases; junction bases not matched to a gene: 2. As DNA, the CDR3 is TGTGCCAGCATGGCGGGAGCCTACGAGCAGTACTTC. It is translated as CASMAGAYEQYF.

The chain uses TRBV3-1 (or the pseudogene TRBV3-2) and TRBJ2-3; TRBD1 agrees at 8 bases. The CDR3 totals 16 residues. Germline CDR1 LGHDT, CDR2 YNNKEL (reference sequence). V shed 1 base and J 4 bases; nucleotides not matched to a gene: 7. CDR3 sequence reads: CASSQASGGRPDTQYF. CDR3 nucleotides: TGTGCCAGCAGCCAAGCTTCAGGGGGCCGGCCAGATACGCAGTATTTT.

J is TRBJ2-5 and V is TRBV19; TRBD2 might be the D (5 bases). V lost 5 bases and J 7 bases, leaving 11 bases between the germline ends. Germline assignment: CDR1 LNHDA and CDR2 SQIVND (reference sequence). This CDR3 region has 12 residues. The CDR3 nucleotides read TGTGCCAGTAGTGCGCAACTAGGGACCCAGTACTTC. Translation gives CASSAQLGTQYF.

The chain couples TRBV7-9 to TRBJ2-7; 7 bases are a match to TRBD1. The CDR3 covers 14 residues. In germline, CDR1 is SEHNR, CDR2 FQNEAQ (reference sequence). J lost 1 base, V lost 4 bases, and 4 bases had no gene match. The CDR3 loop reads CASSSQGFSYEQYF. The CDR3 DNA is TGTGCCAGCAGCTCACAGGGGTTTTCCTACGAGCAGTACTTC.

The chain couples TRBV27 to TRBJ1-5; D uncertain. V was pared by 6 bases and J by 4 bases, with 10 bases between. The CDR3 sequence is 13 residues long. The germline CDR1 and CDR2 sequences are MNHEY and SMNVEV (reference sequence). The CDR3 DNA sequence: TGTGCCAGCAGCTTTACAGAGAATCAGCCCCAGCATTTT. The encoded protein is CASSFTENQPQHF.

This chain uses TRBV11-2 with TRBJ2-5, with D uncertain. The V gene's germline CDR1 is SGHAT and CDR2 FQNNGV. The CDR3 length is 15 residues. Trimming left V 1 base short and J 2 bases short, with 11 bases between. CDR3 region: CASSLAGLRQETQYF. CDR3 in DNA: TGTGCCAGCAGCTTAGCGGGTCTTAGGCAAGAGACCCAGTACTTC.